This paragraph covers one T cell receptor (beta chain) sequence. The time point here: pre-sensitization, week 0. Treatment noted: therapeutic diphenylcyclopropenone sensitization with weekly scalp DPC. This sample was included in a study of human T cells and chemical hapten exposure. The CDR3 has 14 amino acids. Trimming removed 5 bases from V and 3 bases from J, with 14 bases in between. CDR1 and CDR2 from the germline V gene are SEHNR and FQNEAQ (reference sequence). TCRdb passed the RACE reads through MiXCR, listing each CDR3 protein once. The sample holds 150,000 to 200,000 distinct CDR3 sequences, around 30% seen once.

This material consisted of whole blood, taken in connection with sensitization to the hapten diphenylcyclopropenone (DPC). The V and J genes are TRBV7-9 and TRBJ2-7; D perhaps matches TRBD1 (6 bases). The sequence came from a woman aged 30 to 39 with alopecia areata. Some clones in this sample may be carry-over from other donors' samples. The CDR3 nucleotides read TGTGCCAGCAGCCGAAAGGACAGTTACTACGAGCAGTACTTC. This gives the protein CASSRKDSYYEQYF.